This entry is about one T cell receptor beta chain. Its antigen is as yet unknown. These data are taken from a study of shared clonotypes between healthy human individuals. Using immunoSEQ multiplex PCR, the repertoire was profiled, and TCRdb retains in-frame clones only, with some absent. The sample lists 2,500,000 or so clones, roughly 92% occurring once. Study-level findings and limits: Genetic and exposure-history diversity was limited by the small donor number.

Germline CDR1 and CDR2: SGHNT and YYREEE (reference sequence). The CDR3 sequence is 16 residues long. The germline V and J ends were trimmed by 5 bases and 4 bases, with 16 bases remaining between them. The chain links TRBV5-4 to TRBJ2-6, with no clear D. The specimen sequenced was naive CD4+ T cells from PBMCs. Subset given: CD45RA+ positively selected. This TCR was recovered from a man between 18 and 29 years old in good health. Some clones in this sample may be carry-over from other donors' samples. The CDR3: CASRNPARAGANVLTF. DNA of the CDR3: TGTGCCAGCAGGAACCCCGCTCGGGCGGGGGCCAACGTCCTGACTTTC.